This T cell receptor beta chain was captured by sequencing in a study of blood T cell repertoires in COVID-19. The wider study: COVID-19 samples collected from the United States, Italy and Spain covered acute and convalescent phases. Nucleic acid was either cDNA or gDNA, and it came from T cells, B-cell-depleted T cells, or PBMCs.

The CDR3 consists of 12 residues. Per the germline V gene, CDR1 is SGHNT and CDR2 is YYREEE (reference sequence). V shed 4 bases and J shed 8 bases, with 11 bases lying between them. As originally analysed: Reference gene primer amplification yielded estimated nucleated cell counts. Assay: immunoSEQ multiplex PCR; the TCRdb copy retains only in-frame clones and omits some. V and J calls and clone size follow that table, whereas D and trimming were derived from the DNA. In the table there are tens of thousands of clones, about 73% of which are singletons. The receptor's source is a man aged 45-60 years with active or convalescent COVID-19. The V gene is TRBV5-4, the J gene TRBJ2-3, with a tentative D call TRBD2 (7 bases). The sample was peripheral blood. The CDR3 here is CASSGGGGTQYF. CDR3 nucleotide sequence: TGTGCCAGCAGCGGGGGGGGCGGTACGCAGTATTTT.